Listed here are 5 T cell receptor beta chains from one sample, sequenced in a study of cytomegalovirus exposure and HLA in healthy donors. Primers: 60 Vbeta forward and 13 Jbeta reverse. The protocol was immunoSEQ multiplex PCR, while the TCRdb copy is restricted to in-frame clones and leaves out a portion. This table has about 130,000 clones, 60% to 80% appearing once. Sequenced sample: PBMCs. The source is a man aged 25-45 years in good health and CMV-seronegative.

As concerns this clone: At one end, the junction sequence differs from germline, possibly due to a read error. The chain links TRBV30 to TRBJ2-7, with 8 bases aligning to TRBD1. There are 12 residues in the CDR3. Germline CDR1 reads GTSNPN; CDR2 reads SVGIG (reference sequence). The CDR3 loop is CAGRQGNYEQYF. CDR3 sequence (DNA): TGTGCCGGGAGACAGGGGAATTACGAGCAGTACTTC.

This chain links TRBV29-1 with TRBJ1-2; D perhaps matches TRBD1 (6 bases). The CDR3 length is 14 residues. Deletions cut 6 bases from V and 4 bases from J, with 18 bases between. The germline V gene has CDR1 SQVTM and CDR2 ANQGSEA. CDR3 sequence (DNA): TGCAGCGTGGGAGGGGGAAGTCCCTTCTATGGCTACACCTTC. It is translated as CSVGGGSPFYGYTF.

This clone was found once. This chain links TRBV7-8 with TRBJ2-1, with D possibly TRBD1 on 5 matching bases. The ends were cut back, 6 bases at V and 7 bases at J, with 19 bases in the middle. CDR1 is SGHVS and CDR2 is FQNEAQ in the germline V gene. There are 15 residues in the CDR3. CDR3 region: CASSRPQGVGNEQFF. CDR3 DNA: TGTGCCAGCAGTCGACCCCAGGGTGTGGGTAATGAGCAGTTCTTC.

The chain couples TRBV5-4 to TRBJ2-2; no clear D. With 1 base removed from V and 4 bases from J, the gap between germline ends came to 17 bases. Germline CDR1 is SGHNT and CDR2 is YYREEE (reference sequence). CDR3 size: 17 residues. CDR3 region: CASSLPRSNTGTGELFF. As DNA, the CDR3 is TGTGCCAGCAGCTTGCCCCGATCCAATACGGGCACCGGGGAGCTGTTTTTT.

In regard to this clone: The junction does not match germline at one end; this may be a read error. V gene TRBV5-5 combines with J gene TRBJ2-1; TRBD2 might be the D (7 bases). The CDR3 sequence is 15 residues long. The germline V gene encodes CDR1 SGHKS and CDR2 YYEKEE (reference sequence). CDR3 DNA sequence: TGTGCCAGCAGCCATCAGGGGACTACCTACACTGAGCAGTTCTTC. This translates into CASSHQGTTYTEQFF.